This TCR beta chain emerged from a study of Tregs in tolerant kidney transplant recipients. This CDR3 comprises 16 residues. Germline-derived CDR1 and CDR2 are LNHDA and SQIVND (reference sequence). V lost 4 bases and J lost 4, with 17 bases in between. Study findings and constraints: Biological reproducibility was not directly addressed in this study. Activated donor B cell expansion appeared to reveal the most relevant donor-specific TCRbeta repertoire.

Data came from immunoSEQ multiplex PCR; TCRdb stores just in-frame clones and leaves some out. The sample carries about 120,000 clones, about 90% recorded once. Remarks on this clone: Its antigen is not known.

This receptor was identified in a human donor in good health. The chain carries TRBV19 and TRBJ2-1; D not certain. Sequencing was carried out using CD4+ T cells from blood. CDR3 region: CASSTPDGRRYNEQFF. In DNA, the CDR3 is TGTGCCAGTAGTACCCCAGACGGGCGGAGATACAATGAGCAGTTCTTC.